The 26 T cell receptor beta chains in this list originate from one sample, sequenced in a study of OX40 agonist ivuxolimab in advanced cancers. The assay was immunoSEQ multiplex PCR, and TCRdb's table has in-frame clones only and misses some. Among more than 45,000 clones, about 90% were seen once, and the ten largest hold 3.8%. The starting material was CD4+ or CD8+ T cells sorted from blood, obtained in a trial of the OX40 agonist ivuxolimab. Receptor source: an adult with an advanced solid tumor such as melanoma, head and neck, liver or kidney cancer.

The V and J genes are TRBV7-6 and TRBJ2-5; 12 positions match TRBD1. In germline, CDR1 is SGHVS, CDR2 FNYEAQ. Trimming cost V 5 bases and J 2 bases; bases outside gene matches: 12. The CDR3 is made up of 18 amino acids. CDR3 bases: TGTGCCAGCAGCGCACCGGGACAGGGGGCGAGGGGGCAAGAGACCCAGTACTTC. Its translation is CASSAPGQGARGQETQYF.

The V call is TRBV9, the J call TRBJ2-1, with 11 bases aligning to TRBD2. With V trimmed by 2 bases and J by 4 bases, 2 bases remained unmatched. The CDR3 is 15 amino acids. Germline V gene lookup returns CDR1 SGDLS and CDR2 YYNGEE. CDR3 protein: CASSVTSGRYNEQFF. In DNA form, the CDR3 reads TGTGCCAGCAGCGTCACTAGCGGGAGATACAATGAGCAGTTCTTC. The whole variable domain, filled in from reference TRBV9 and TRBJ2-1, reads DSGVTQTPKHLITATGQRVTLRCSPRSGDLSVYWYQQSLDQGLQFLIQYYNGEERAKGNILERFSAQQFPDLHSELNLSSLELGDSALYFCASSVTSGRYNEQFFGPGTRLTVL.

The chain uses TRBV21-1 and TRBJ1-5; the DNA was not compared with TRBD1, the D call given in the table. TRBV21-1 is a listed pseudogene. The CDR3 extends over 17 amino acids. CDR3 sequence reads: CASSKAPGDSTNQPQHF. CDR3 bases: TGTGCCAGCAGCAAAGCCCCGGGGGACAGCACCAATCAGCCCCAGCATTTT.

V gene TRBV7-8 combines with J gene TRBJ2-1; D remains unclear. Germline CDR1 SGHVS, CDR2 FQNEAQ. V was trimmed by 1 base and J by 1 base, leaving 8 bases between them. The CDR3 has 15 residues. The CDR3 loop reads CASSLEPASYNEQFF. Here the CDR3 DNA reads TGTGCCAGCAGCTTAGAGCCGGCGTCCTACAATGAGCAGTTCTTC.

This chain uses TRBV11-2 with TRBJ2-4, with D tentatively TRBD2 (5 bases). Trimming shortened V by 3 bases and J by 3 bases, and 6 bases separated the two germline ends. The CDR3 is made up of 13 amino acids. From germline, CDR1 is SGHAT and CDR2 FQNNGV. The CDR3 region has the DNA TGTGCCAGCAGCTTCGGGGACAAAAACATTCAGTACTTC. Translated, it gives CASSFGDKNIQYF.

The V call is TRBV27, the J call TRBJ2-1, with a possible D match to TRBD1 (5 bases). Germline V gene sequence: CDR1 MNHEY, CDR2 SMNVEV (reference sequence). With 4 bases removed from V and 0 bases from J, the gap between germline ends came to 7 bases. The CDR3 runs 14 residues. The CDR3: CASSSQDSYNEQFF. CDR3 in DNA: TGTGCCAGCAGTTCACAGGACTCCTACAATGAGCAGTTCTTC.

This clone was observed a single time. The chain links TRBV25-1 to TRBJ2-1, with D perhaps TRBD2 (6 bases). The V end was cut by 3 bases, the J end by 6 bases, with 18 bases between. This CDR3 is 16 amino acids long. Germline lookup yields CDR1 MGHDK and CDR2 SYGVNS. CDR3 protein: CASSDPTPGLSNEQFF. The CDR3 nucleotides are TGTGCCAGCAGTGACCCTACCCCGGGACTTTCCAATGAGCAGTTCTTC. Full variable domain (remainder filled in from reference TRBV25-1 and TRBJ2-1): EADIYQTPRYLVIGTGKKITLECSQTMGHDKMYWYQQDPGMELHLIHYSYGVNSTEKGDLSSESTVSRIRTEHFPLTLESARPSHTSQYLCASSDPTPGLSNEQFFGPGTRLTVL.

The chain joins TRBV5-6 to TRBJ2-6; D is perhaps TRBD1 (6 bases). Per the germline V gene, CDR1 is SGHDT and CDR2 is YYEEEE. V dropped 2 bases and J dropped 0 bases, with 9 bases sitting between them. The CDR3 is made up of 16 amino acids. The CDR3 DNA reads as TGTGCCAGCAGCTTCCCACAGGGCTCTGGGGCCAACGTCCTGACTTTC. Its translation: CASSFPQGSGANVLTF.

V gene TRBV9 combines with J gene TRBJ2-7, with TRBD1 identical over 9 bases. The V gene's germline CDR1 is SGDLS and CDR2 YYNGEE. The CDR3 extends over 16 amino acids. J gave up 4 bases and V 4 bases, and 12 bases lay outside the gene matches. CDR3 nucleotides: TGTGCCAGCAGCCTCACCGGGACAGGGTCCCTTTACGAGCAGTACTTC. Protein sequence: CASSLTGTGSLYEQYF.

V usage is TRBV5-1 and J usage is TRBJ2-7; D uncertain. The CDR3 consists of 15 residues. The germline CDR1 and CDR2 sequences are SGHRS and YFSETQ. Trimming removed 0 bases at V and 3 bases at J, with 13 bases between. CDR3 DNA sequence: TGCGCCAGCAGCTTGGATTTTAGTCCAGGCTACGAGCAGTACTTC. This codes for CASSLDFSPGYEQYF.

V gene TRBV27 combines with J gene TRBJ2-2; D gene ambiguous. The CDR3 has 12 residues. The germline V and J ends were trimmed by 10 bases and 11 bases, with 17 bases remaining between them. Germline-derived CDR1 and CDR2 are MNHEY and SMNVEV (reference sequence). The CDR3 coding sequence is TGTGCCACCGTCCTCCCGGGTGGTGAGCTGTTTTTT. It translates to CATVLPGGELFF.

The chain links TRBV19 to TRBJ2-1; perhaps TRBD2 as D (5 bases). V lost 3 bases, J lost 0 bases, and 15 bases lay in between. The CDR3 has 17 residues. Germline V gene lookup returns CDR1 LNHDA and CDR2 SQIVND (reference sequence). CDR3 region: CASSMPVSADSYNEQFF. CDR3 sequence (DNA): TGTGCCAGTAGTATGCCGGTTAGCGCCGACTCCTACAATGAGCAGTTCTTC.

This chain uses TRBV5-1 with TRBJ2-7; D remains ambiguous. This CDR3 region has 14 residues. Trimming cost V 4 bases and J 0 bases, with 11 bases left between them. The germline V gene has CDR1 SGHRS and CDR2 YFSETQ. The CDR3 region is CASSPADPSYEQYF. The CDR3 nucleotides read TGCGCCAGCAGCCCCGCTGACCCCTCCTACGAGCAGTACTTC. Drawing the rest from reference TRBV5-1 and TRBJ2-7, the complete variable domain is KAGVTQTPRYLIKTRGQQVTLSCSPISGHRSVSWYQQTPGQGLQFLFEYFSETQRNKGNFPGRFSGRQFSNSRSEMNVSTLELGDSALYLCASSPADPSYEQYFGPGTRLTVT.

V is TRBV7-9 and J is TRBJ2-2; 7 positions agree with TRBD1. After removal of 4 bases from V and 6 bases from J, the junction contained 5 bases not matched to a gene. The CDR3 extends over 14 amino acids. From germline, CDR1 is SEHNR and CDR2 FQNEAQ (reference sequence). The DNA for the CDR3 is TGTGCCAGCAGCTCACGAACAGGGGCCGGGGAGCTGTTTTTT. This translates into CASSSRTGAGELFF. The variable domain in full, with the rest retrieved from reference TRBV7-9 and TRBJ2-2, is DTGVSQNPRHKITKRGQNVTFRCDPISEHNRLYWYRQTLGQGPEFLTYFQNEAQLEKSRLLSDRFSAERPKGSFSTLEIQRTEQGDSAMYLCASSSRTGAGELFFGEGSRLTVL.

The rearrangement joins TRBV25-1 to TRBJ1-2, with D uncertain. V gave up 3 bases and J gave up 4 bases, with 6 bases separating them. CDR1 is MGHDK and CDR2 is SYGVNS in the germline V gene. This CDR3 is built from 12 residues. The CDR3 region is CASSEAAYGYTF. The CDR3, as DNA: TGTGCCAGCAGTGAGGCGGCCTATGGCTACACCTTC.

The chain joins TRBV21-1 to TRBJ2-7; the DNA was not used to check the table's D call, TRBD2. TRBV21-1 is a listed pseudogene. This CDR3 region has 20 residues. The DNA for the CDR3 is TGTGCCAGCAGCAGCCCCCGGTTTTTTTTAGCGGGAGAAGTATGCCACGAGCAGTACTTC. This encodes CASSSPRFFLAGEVCHEQYF.

This clone appeared once. The chain links TRBV6-6 to TRBJ1-1; D is uncertain. The V end lost 2 bases, the J end lost 9 bases, and 16 bases lay between the germline ends. The germline CDR1 and CDR2 sequences are MNHNY and SVGAGI (reference sequence). This CDR3 is 14 amino acids long. The CDR3 DNA reads as TGTGCCAGCAGTTACAGTACAAGGCCATATAAAGCTTTCTTT. It encodes CASSYSTRPYKAFF.

CDR3 DNA: TGTGCCAGCAGTTTAGCCGGGGCCACCTACGAGCAGTACTTC. Translation: CASSLAGATYEQYF. The chain couples TRBV27 to TRBJ2-7; D is possibly TRBD1 or TRBD2 (5 bases each). Looked up from germline, CDR1 is MNHEY and CDR2 is SMNVEV (reference sequence). The CDR3 spans 14 residues. The germline V and J ends were trimmed by 2 bases and 2 bases, with 10 bases remaining between them.

The chain has TRBV27 and TRBJ2-1; TRBD1 aligns across 8 bases. The CDR3 is 15 amino acids. V lost 3 bases, J lost 0 bases, and 1 base stayed unmatched. Germline V lookup: CDR1 MNHEY, CDR2 SMNVEV (reference sequence). The CDR3 DNA reads TGTGCCAGCAGTTTGACAGGGGTCTCCTACAATGAGCAGTTCTTC. Amino acids: CASSLTGVSYNEQFF.

The chain uses TRBV4-1 and TRBJ1-4, with unresolved D. With 1 base removed from V and 7 bases from J, the gap between germline ends came to 10 bases. The CDR3 runs 14 residues. CDR1 MGHRA and CDR2 YSYEKL come from the germline V gene. The CDR3 bases are TGCGCCAGCAGCCAAGGGACCCCGACTGAAAAACTGTTTTTT. Encoded protein: CASSQGTPTEKLFF.

There are a few counts of this clone. The chain is built from TRBV2 and TRBJ1-1; D remains unclear. V was trimmed by 4 bases and J by 0 bases, leaving 9 bases between them. Germline V gene data show CDR1 as SNHLY and CDR2 as FYNNEI. This CDR3 is 14 amino acids long. This CDR3 is CASSGWYLNTEAFF. The CDR3 coding sequence is TGTGCCAGCAGTGGGTGGTATTTGAACACTGAAGCTTTCTTT.

The chain carries TRBV5-6 and TRBJ1-4, with D maybe TRBD1 (5 bases). V shed 4 bases and J shed 7 bases, with 23 bases lying between them. This CDR3 is built from 17 residues. Per the germline V gene, CDR1 is SGHDT and CDR2 is YYEEEE. This CDR3 is CASSAGHLGMVGEKLFF. DNA of the CDR3: TGTGCCAGCAGCGCTGGACATCTAGGGATGGTTGGTGAAAAACTGTTTTTT.

This sequence joins TRBV4-3 and TRBJ2-1; TRBD2 agrees at 12 bases. The J segment lost 7 bases and the V segment lost 1 base, leaving 5 bases of the junction unmatched. Germline V gives CDR1 LGHNA, CDR2 YSLEER. This CDR3 has 16 residues. In DNA, the CDR3 is TGCGCCAGCAGCCAAGCTAGCGGGAGGGCCGGAAATGAGCAGTTCTTC. Amino acid sequence: CASSQASGRAGNEQFF.

V and J are TRBV27 and TRBJ2-7, with TRBD2 identical over 7 bases. Trimming at V came to 6 bases and at J to 2 bases, leaving 4 bases not matched to a gene. Germline V lookup: CDR1 MNHEY, CDR2 SMNVEV (reference sequence). CDR3 length: 13 amino acids. The CDR3 DNA reads TGTGCCAGCAGGCCTGGGGGGGCCTACGAGCAGTACTTC. As protein: CASRPGGAYEQYF.

The V call is TRBV7-2, the J call TRBJ2-3; no firm D call. The CDR3 consists of 13 residues. The germline V gene encodes CDR1 SGHTA and CDR2 FQGNSA. Deletions cut 3 bases from V and 3 bases from J, with 7 bases between. CDR3 bases: TGTGCCAGCAGCTTGGATGGGACAGATACGCAGTATTTT. Its protein is CASSLDGTDTQYF.

The CDR3 coding sequence is TGTGCCAGCAGTTTCTCCTACAATGAGCAGTTCTTC. It codes for CASSFSYNEQFF. This chain uses TRBV28 with TRBJ2-1, with D hard to call. The V end lost 3 bases, the J end lost 0 bases, and 0 bases lay between the germline ends. The CDR3 is 12 residues long. Germline V lookup: CDR1 MDHEN, CDR2 SYDVKM. Full variable domain (rest looked up from reference TRBV28 and TRBJ2-1): DVKVTQSSRYLVKRTGEKVFLECVQDMDHENMFWYRQDPGLGLRLIYFSYDVKMKEKGDIPEGYSVSREKKERFSLILESASTNQTSMYLCASSFSYNEQFFGPGTRLTVL.